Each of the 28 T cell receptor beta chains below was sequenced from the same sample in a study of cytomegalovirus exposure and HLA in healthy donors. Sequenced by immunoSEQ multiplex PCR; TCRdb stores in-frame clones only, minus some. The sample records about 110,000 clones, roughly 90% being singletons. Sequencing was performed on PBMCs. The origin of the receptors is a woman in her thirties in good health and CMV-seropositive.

The CDR3 here is CASSRHTANEKLFF. In DNA form, the CDR3 reads TGTGCCAGCAGTAGACATACGGCTAATGAAAAACTGTTTTTT. This rearrangement joins TRBV2 to TRBJ1-4; no clear D. The CDR3 consists of 14 residues. Trimming removed 5 bases at V and 3 bases at J, with 10 bases between. Germline CDR1 reads SNHLY; CDR2 reads FYNNEI.

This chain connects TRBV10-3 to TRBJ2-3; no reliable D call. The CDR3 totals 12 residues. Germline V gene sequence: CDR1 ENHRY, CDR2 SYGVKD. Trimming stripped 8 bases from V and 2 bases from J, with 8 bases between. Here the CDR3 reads CAIGFHTDTQYF. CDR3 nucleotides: TGTGCCATCGGCTTTCACACAGATACGCAGTATTTT.

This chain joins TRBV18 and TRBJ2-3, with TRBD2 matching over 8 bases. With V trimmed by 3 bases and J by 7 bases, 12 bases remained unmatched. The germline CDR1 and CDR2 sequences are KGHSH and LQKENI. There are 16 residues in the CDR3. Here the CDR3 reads CASSPRRAGGLNTQYF. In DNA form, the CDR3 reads TGTGCCAGCTCACCCCGTCGGGCGGGGGGCTTAAATACGCAGTATTTT.

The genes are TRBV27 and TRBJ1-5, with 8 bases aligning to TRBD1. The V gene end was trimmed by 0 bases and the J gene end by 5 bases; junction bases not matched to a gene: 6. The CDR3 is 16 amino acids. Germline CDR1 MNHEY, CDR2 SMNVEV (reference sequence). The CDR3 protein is CASSLSLGQGDQPQHF. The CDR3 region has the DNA TGTGCCAGCAGTTTATCCCTCGGACAGGGAGATCAGCCCCAGCATTTT.

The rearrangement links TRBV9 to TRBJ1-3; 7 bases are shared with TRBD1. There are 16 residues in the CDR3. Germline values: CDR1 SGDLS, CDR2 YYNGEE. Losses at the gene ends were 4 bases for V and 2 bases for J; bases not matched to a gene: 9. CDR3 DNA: TGTGCCAGCAGCACCGACAGGGAAAAAGCTGGAAACACCATATATTTT. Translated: CASSTDREKAGNTIYF.

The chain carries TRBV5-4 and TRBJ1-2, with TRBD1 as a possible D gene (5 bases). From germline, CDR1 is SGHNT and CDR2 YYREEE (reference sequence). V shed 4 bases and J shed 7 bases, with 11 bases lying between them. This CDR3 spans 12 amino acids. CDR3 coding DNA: TGTGCCAGCAGCCCGCGGGGGGGTGGCTACACCTTC. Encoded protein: CASSPRGGGYTF. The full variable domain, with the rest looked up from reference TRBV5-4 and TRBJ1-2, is ETGVTQSPTHLIKTRGQQVTLRCSSQSGHNTVSWYQQALGQGPQFIFQYYREEENGRGNFPPRFSGLQFPNYSSELNVNALELDDSALYLCASSPRGGGYTFGSGTRLTVV.

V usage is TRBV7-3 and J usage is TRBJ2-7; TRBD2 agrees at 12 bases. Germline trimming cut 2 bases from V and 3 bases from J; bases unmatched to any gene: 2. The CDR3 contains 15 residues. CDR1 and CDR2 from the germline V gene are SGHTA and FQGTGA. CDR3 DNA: TGTGCCAGCAGCTTAGGACTAGCGGGAAACTACGAGCAGTACTTC. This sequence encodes CASSLGLAGNYEQYF.

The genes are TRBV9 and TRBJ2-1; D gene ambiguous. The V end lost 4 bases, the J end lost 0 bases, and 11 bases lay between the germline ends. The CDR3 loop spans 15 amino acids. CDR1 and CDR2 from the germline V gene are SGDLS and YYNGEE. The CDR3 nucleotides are TGTGCCAGCAGCCCTTATGCGAGCTCCTACAATGAGCAGTTCTTC. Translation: CASSPYASSYNEQFF.

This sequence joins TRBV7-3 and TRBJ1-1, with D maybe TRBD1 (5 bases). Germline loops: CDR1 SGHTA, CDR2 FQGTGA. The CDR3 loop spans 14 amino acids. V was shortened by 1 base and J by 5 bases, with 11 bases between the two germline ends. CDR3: CASSLIGEGTEAFF. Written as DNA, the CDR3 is TGTGCCAGCAGCTTAATAGGGGAGGGGACTGAAGCTTTCTTT.

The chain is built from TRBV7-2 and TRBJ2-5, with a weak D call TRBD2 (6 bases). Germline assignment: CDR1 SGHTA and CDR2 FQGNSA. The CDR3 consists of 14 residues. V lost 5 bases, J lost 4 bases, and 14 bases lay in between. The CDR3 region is CASSLGLWVETQYF. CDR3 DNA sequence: TGTGCCAGCAGCCTGGGACTTTGGGTAGAGACCCAGTACTTC.

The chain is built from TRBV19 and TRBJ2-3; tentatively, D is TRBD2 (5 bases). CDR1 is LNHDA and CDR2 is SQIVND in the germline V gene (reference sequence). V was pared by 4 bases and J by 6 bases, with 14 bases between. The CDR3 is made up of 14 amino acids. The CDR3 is CASSSGWSWDTQYF. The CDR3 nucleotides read TGTGCCAGTAGTAGCGGGTGGTCCTGGGATACGCAGTATTTT.

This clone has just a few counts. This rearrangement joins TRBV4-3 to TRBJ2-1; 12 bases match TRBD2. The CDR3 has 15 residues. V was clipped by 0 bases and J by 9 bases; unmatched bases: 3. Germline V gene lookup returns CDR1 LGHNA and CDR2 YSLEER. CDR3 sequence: CASSQDTSGGFEQFF. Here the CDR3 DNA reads TGCGCCAGCAGCCAAGATACTAGCGGGGGGTTTGAGCAGTTCTTC.

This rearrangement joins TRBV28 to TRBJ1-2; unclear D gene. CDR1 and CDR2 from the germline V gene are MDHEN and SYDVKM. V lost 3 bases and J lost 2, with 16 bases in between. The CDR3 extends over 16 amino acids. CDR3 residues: CASSFAPPGANYGYTF. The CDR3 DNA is TGTGCCAGCAGTTTCGCCCCCCCGGGAGCCAACTATGGCTACACCTTC.

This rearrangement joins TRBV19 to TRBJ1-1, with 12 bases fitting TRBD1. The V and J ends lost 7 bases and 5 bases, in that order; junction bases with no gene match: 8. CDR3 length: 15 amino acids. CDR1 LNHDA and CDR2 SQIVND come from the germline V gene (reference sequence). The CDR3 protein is CASIGTGGVWTEAFF. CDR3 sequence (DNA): TGTGCCAGTATAGGGACAGGGGGCGTGTGGACTGAAGCTTTCTTT.

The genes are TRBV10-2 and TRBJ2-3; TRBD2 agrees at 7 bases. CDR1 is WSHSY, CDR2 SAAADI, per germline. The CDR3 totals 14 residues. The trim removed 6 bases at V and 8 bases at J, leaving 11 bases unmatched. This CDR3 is CASSSSGLVGTQYF. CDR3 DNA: TGCGCCAGCAGCTCTAGCGGTCTCGTGGGTACGCAGTATTTT.

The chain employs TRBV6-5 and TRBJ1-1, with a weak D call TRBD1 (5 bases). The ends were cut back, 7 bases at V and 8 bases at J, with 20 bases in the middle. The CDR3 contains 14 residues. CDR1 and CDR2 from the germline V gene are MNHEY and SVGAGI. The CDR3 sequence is CASIQPGGSTEAFF. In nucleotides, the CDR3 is TGTGCCAGCATCCAACCCGGGGGGTCAACCGAAGCTTTCTTT.

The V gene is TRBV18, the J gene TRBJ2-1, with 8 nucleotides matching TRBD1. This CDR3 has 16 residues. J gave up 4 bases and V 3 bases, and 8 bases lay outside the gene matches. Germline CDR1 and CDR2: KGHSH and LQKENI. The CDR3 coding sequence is TGTGCCAGCTCACCCTTAGGACAGGGAGGATACAATGAGCAGTTCTTC. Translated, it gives CASSPLGQGGYNEQFF.

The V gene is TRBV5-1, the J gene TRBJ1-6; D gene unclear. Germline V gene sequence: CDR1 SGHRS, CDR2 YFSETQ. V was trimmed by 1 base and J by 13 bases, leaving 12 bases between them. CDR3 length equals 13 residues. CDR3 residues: CASSLSPGSPLHF. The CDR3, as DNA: TGCGCCAGCAGCTTGAGTCCCGGGTCCCCCCTCCACTTT.

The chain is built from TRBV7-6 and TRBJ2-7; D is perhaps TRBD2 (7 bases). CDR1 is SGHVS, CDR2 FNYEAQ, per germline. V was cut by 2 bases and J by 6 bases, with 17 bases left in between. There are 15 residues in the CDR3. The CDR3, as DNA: TGTGCCAGCAGCTTAAATGCGGGGGCGCAATCCGAGCAGTACTTC. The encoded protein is CASSLNAGAQSEQYF.

The CDR3 bases are TGTGCCAGCAGCCCGACGCCCCGGGACAGGGCCCGAGATAACTATGGCTACACCTTC. It yields the protein CASSPTPRDRARDNYGYTF. The gene calls are TRBV4-2 and TRBJ1-2, with 9 bases fitting TRBD1. The J segment lost 1 base and the V segment lost 4 bases, leaving 16 bases of the junction unmatched. The CDR3 is 19 amino acids. Germline assignment: CDR1 LGHNA and CDR2 YNFKEQ.

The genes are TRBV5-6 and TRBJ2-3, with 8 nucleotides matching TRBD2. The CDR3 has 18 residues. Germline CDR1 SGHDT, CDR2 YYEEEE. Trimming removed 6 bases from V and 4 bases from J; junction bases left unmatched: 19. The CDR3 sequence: CASKGTSGVSGGADTQYF. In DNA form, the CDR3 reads TGTGCCAGCAAGGGGACTAGTGGAGTAAGTGGTGGCGCAGATACGCAGTATTTT.

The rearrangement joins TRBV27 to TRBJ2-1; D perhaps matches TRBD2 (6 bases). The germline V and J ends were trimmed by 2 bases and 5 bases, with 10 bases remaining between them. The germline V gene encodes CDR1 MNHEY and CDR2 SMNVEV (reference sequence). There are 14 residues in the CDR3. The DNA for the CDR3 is TGTGCCAGCAGTTTAGGGGGGAGTGACAATGAGCAGTTCTTC. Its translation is CASSLGGSDNEQFF.

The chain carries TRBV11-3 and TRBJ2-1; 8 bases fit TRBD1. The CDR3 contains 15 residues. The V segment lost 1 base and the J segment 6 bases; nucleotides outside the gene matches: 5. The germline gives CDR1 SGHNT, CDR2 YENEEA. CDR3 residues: CASSLGRTGINEQFF. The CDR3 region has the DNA TGTGCCAGCAGCTTAGGTCGGACAGGGATCAATGAGCAGTTCTTC.

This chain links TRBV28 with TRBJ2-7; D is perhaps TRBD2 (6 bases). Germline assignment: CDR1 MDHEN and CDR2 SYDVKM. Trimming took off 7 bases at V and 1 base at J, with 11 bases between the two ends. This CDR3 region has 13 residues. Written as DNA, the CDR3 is TGTGCCAGCAACGGGAGAGATTCCTACGAGCAGTACTTC. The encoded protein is CASNGRDSYEQYF.

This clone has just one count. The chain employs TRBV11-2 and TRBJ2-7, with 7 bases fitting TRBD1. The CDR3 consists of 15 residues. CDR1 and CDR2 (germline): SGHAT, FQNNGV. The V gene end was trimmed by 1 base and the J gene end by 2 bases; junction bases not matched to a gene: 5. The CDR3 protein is CASSLGRDRAYEQYF. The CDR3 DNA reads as TGTGCCAGCAGCTTAGGCCGGGACAGAGCCTACGAGCAGTACTTC.

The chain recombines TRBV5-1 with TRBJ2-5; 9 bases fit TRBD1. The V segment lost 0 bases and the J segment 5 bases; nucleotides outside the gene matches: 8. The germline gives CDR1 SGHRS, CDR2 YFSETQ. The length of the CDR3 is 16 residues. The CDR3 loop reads CASSLARTGDGETQYF. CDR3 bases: TGCGCCAGCAGCTTGGCCCGGACAGGGGATGGGGAGACCCAGTACTTC.

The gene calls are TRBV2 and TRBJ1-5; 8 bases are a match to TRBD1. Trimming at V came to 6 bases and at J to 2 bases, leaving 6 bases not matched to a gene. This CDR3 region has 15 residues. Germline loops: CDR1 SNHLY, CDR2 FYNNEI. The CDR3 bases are TGTGCCAGCAGGGCCGGGACAGGCGGCAATCAGCCCCAGCATTTT. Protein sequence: CASRAGTGGNQPQHF.

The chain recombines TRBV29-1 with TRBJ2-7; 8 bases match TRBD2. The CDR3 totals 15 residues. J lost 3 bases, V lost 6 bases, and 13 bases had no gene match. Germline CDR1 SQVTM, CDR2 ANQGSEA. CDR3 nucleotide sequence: TGCAGCGTGGGGGGGGGACTAGATGCTATCTACGAGCAGTACTTC. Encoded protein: CSVGGGLDAIYEQYF.